This record looks at one T cell receptor beta chain sequence and its context. Antigen specificity is unknown. Germline-derived CDR1 and CDR2 are SGHRS and YFSETQ. This CDR3 region has 17 residues. V gave up 4 bases and J gave up 6 bases; unmatched junction bases: 11. The data were taken from a study of blood T cells in healthy people across ages. Combining a sample-barcoded 5' primer with a J-beta primer mix, a second PCR ran for about 6 to 12 cycles. A minimum of 2.5 million CDR3-containing paired-end reads was obtained for each sample. TCRdb ran MiXCR on the 5' RACE reads and lists one entry per CDR3 protein. The sample shows about 730,000 distinct CDR3 sequences, about 40% of them seen only once. Whole-study results and caveats: Compared with aged donors, long-lived donors showed fewer expanded clones, suggesting selection. A roughly linear fall in TCR beta diversity per million T cells was seen with increasing age.

The donors, healthy Caucasians from Russia, were aged about 6 to 95. The chain recombines TRBV5-1 with TRBJ2-1; 12 positions match TRBD1. Sequencing was carried out using blood. The sequence derives from a woman aged 55 to 70 in good health. The CDR3 loop is CASSMGGTGGYINEQFF. For the CDR3, the DNA is TGCGCCAGCAGCATGGGCGGGACAGGGGGCTATATCAATGAGCAGTTCTTC.